Ten or more counts support the clone carrying this T cell receptor (beta chain). What it binds is unknown. V was trimmed by 4 bases and J by 0 bases, leaving 7 bases between them. CDR3 length equals 14 residues. Germline V gene data show CDR1 as SGHRS and CDR2 as YFSETQ. These data are taken from a study of CD8 T cells in ankylosing spondylitis. Study-wide points: There was a TCR beta motif, made of several highly homologous variants, that appeared characteristic of ankylosing spondylitis blood. The authors reported significant enrichment of disease-linked clones in matched ankylosing spondylitis synovial fluid. Before this, some motif variants had been reported in reactive arthritis synovial fluid and blood.

Quantitative 5'-RACE with molecular barcodes was used to make the TCR beta libraries. TCRdb ran MiXCR on the 5' RACE reads and lists one entry per CDR3 protein. The table has 150,000 to 200,000 distinct CDR3 sequences, roughly 11% seen once. This clonotype was obtained from a male donor with ankylosing spondylitis or in good health (not recorded which). Material for sequencing was blood, either unsorted or a sorted T cell fraction (not recorded which). V gene TRBV5-1 combines with J gene TRBJ2-2, with D possibly matching TRBD2 (5 bases). The CDR3 bases are TGCGCCAGCAGCCCCGGGGCGAACACCGGGGAGCTGTTTTTT. The encoded protein is CASSPGANTGELFF.